Following are 30 T cell receptor beta chains from one sample sequenced in a study of preoperative IRX-2 immunotherapy in early breast cancer. Stated treatment: preoperative locoregional IRX-2 cytokine immunotherapy. Sequencing used immunoSEQ multiplex PCR; TCRdb keeps in-frame clones, though not all of them. The data show about 1,600 clones, 65% to 75% seen once. The sequenced sample was tumor tissue, obtained after IRX-2 immunotherapy. The receptors stem from a human donor with breast cancer.

The gene calls are TRBV6-8 and TRBJ1-5; D possibly corresponds to TRBD1 (5 bases). The CDR3 sequence is 13 residues long. Germline V gene lookup returns CDR1 MNHGY and CDR2 SAAAGT. V was cut by 7 bases and J by 6 bases, with 13 bases left in between. The chain's CDR3 is CASTTGGSQPQHF. CDR3 sequence (DNA): TGTGCCAGCACCACCGGGGGGAGTCAGCCCCAGCATTTT.

This chain links TRBV11-3 with TRBJ1-3; TRBD1 matches at 7 bases. With V trimmed by 3 bases and J by 1 base, 3 bases remained unmatched. The CDR3 contains 15 residues. The germline V gene has CDR1 SGHNT and CDR2 YENEEA. The CDR3 protein is CASSLNRGSGNTIYF. The CDR3, as DNA: TGTGCCAGCAGCTTGAACAGGGGTTCTGGAAACACCATATATTTT.

The V gene is TRBV11-3, the J gene TRBJ1-5; D is perhaps TRBD1 (5 bases). Germline lookup yields CDR1 SGHNT and CDR2 YENEEA. The CDR3 extends over 18 amino acids. The V end lost 4 bases, the J end lost 0 bases, and 19 bases lay between the germline ends. The CDR3 loop is CASSSASGPPNSNQPQHF. The CDR3 region has the DNA TGTGCCAGCAGCTCCGCGTCGGGGCCCCCAAATAGCAATCAGCCCCAGCATTTT.

The rearrangement uses TRBV11-3 and TRBJ1-3; 7 bases agree with TRBD1. J gave up 7 bases and V 4 bases, and 13 bases lay outside the gene matches. Germline CDR1 reads SGHNT; CDR2 reads YENEEA. This CDR3 has 16 residues. The DNA of the CDR3 is TGTGCCAGCAGCTACCGCGGGGACAGCCGAGGTAACACCATATATTTT. It codes for CASSYRGDSRGNTIYF.

This chain uses TRBV5-1 with TRBJ1-4; TRBD1 aligns across 9 bases. V lost 4 bases and J lost 8; bases outside the gene matches: 12. Germline V gene lookup returns CDR1 SGHRS and CDR2 YFSETQ. This CDR3 comprises 16 residues. The CDR3 DNA sequence: TGCGCCAGCAGCCTAGACCCACAGGGGGCGCAGGAAAAACTGTTTTTT. This gives the protein CASSLDPQGAQEKLFF.

The chain couples TRBV19 to TRBJ1-2, with D uncertain. The CDR3 covers 12 residues. Trimming took off 6 bases at V and 5 bases at J, with 10 bases between the two ends. Germline V gives CDR1 LNHDA, CDR2 SQIVND (reference sequence). CDR3 amino acids: CASSGRIYGYTF. CDR3 in DNA: TGTGCCAGTAGCGGACGGATTTATGGCTACACCTTC.

This clone turned up a few times. This chain connects TRBV6-8 to TRBJ2-3; maybe TRBD1 (6 bases). Germline V gene sequence: CDR1 MNHGY, CDR2 SAAAGT. This CDR3 spans 15 amino acids. V gave up 7 bases and J gave up 3 bases, with 17 bases separating them. As DNA, the CDR3 is TGTGCCAGCATCCTCCGCTGGACAGCAACAGATACGCAGTATTTT. It is translated as CASILRWTATDTQYF.

The gene calls are TRBV6-8 and TRBJ2-3; D ambiguous. Germline CDR1 is MNHGY and CDR2 is SAAAGT. The V end was cut by 2 bases, the J end by 2 bases, with 17 bases between. The CDR3 covers 17 residues. This CDR3 reads CASSYGPSAEYTDTQYF. The CDR3 DNA is TGTGCCAGCAGTTACGGCCCCTCGGCGGAGTACACAGATACGCAGTATTTT.

This chain uses TRBV19 with TRBJ2-7; no definite D call. The CDR3 covers 13 residues. CDR1 and CDR2 from the germline V gene are LNHDA and SQIVND (reference sequence). Trimming removed 5 bases from V and 5 bases from J, with 13 bases in between. DNA for the CDR3: TGTGCCAGTAGTTCTCTCCTTGGGCACGAGCAGTACTTC. It is translated as CASSSLLGHEQYF.

CDR3 nucleotides: TGTGCCAGCTCCGGACTTAACACCGGGGAGCTGTTTTTT. Translated, it gives CASSGLNTGELFF. The chain uses TRBV6-8 and TRBJ2-2; D perhaps matches TRBD2 (5 bases). V dropped 8 bases and J dropped 2 bases, with 9 bases sitting between them. Looked up from germline, CDR1 is MNHGY and CDR2 is SAAAGT. CDR3 size: 13 residues.

The rearrangement uses TRBV4-1 and TRBJ2-1; the D call may be TRBD1 or TRBD2 (6 bases each). Per germline, CDR1 MGHRA and CDR2 YSYEKL. There are 15 residues in the CDR3. V gave up 0 bases and J gave up 8 bases, with 14 bases separating them. The CDR3 reads CASSQEGGWADEQFF. The CDR3 region has the DNA TGCGCCAGCAGCCAAGAAGGGGGGTGGGCAGATGAGCAGTTCTTC.

The V gene is TRBV6-1, the J gene TRBJ1-2; D not resolved. Trimming removed 1 base at V and 0 bases at J, with 9 bases between. The CDR3 has 15 residues. CDR1 is MNHNS and CDR2 is SASEGT in the germline V gene. The CDR3 reads CASSEGGSANYGYTF. As DNA, the CDR3 is TGTGCCAGCAGTGAAGGGGGATCAGCTAACTATGGCTACACCTTC.

This clone turned up a few times. V is TRBV28 and J is TRBJ1-3; D unclear. Per the germline V gene, CDR1 is MDHEN and CDR2 is SYDVKM. CDR3 length: 15 residues. The V end was cut by 3 bases, the J end by 1 base, with 10 bases between. The CDR3 DNA is TGTGCCAGCAGTTTTGGGGAGCGGTCTGGAAACACCATATATTTT. Amino acids: CASSFGERSGNTIYF.

J is TRBJ2-2 and V is TRBV19, with D possibly matching TRBD1 (6 bases). The V gene's germline CDR1 is LNHDA and CDR2 SQIVND (reference sequence). V gave up 4 bases and J gave up 1 base, with 10 bases separating them. CDR3 length: 15 residues. CDR3 loop: CASSTPTGNTGELFF. In nucleotides, the CDR3 is TGTGCCAGTAGTACCCCGACAGGGAACACCGGGGAGCTGTTTTTT.

The rearrangement joins TRBV10-3 to TRBJ1-1, with 9 positions matching TRBD1. V lost 0 bases to trimming and J lost 3 bases; unmatched junction nucleotides: 8. The CDR3 is 17 residues long. The V gene's germline CDR1 is ENHRY and CDR2 SYGVKD. CDR3: CAISESIGTGTHTEAFF. CDR3 DNA: TGTGCCATCAGTGAGTCGATCGGGACAGGGACACACACTGAAGCTTTCTTT.

The rearrangement links TRBV18 to TRBJ2-1; TRBD1 or TRBD2 may be the D gene (5 bases each). V lost 4 bases and J lost 8, with 24 bases in between. Germline loops: CDR1 KGHSH, CDR2 LQKENI. This CDR3 comprises 17 residues. The CDR3 here is CASSRAGTGTIVDEQFF. Here the CDR3 DNA reads TGTGCCAGCTCACGCGCCGGGACGGGGACGATTGTGGATGAGCAGTTCTTC.

This clone was detected once. The chain employs TRBV28 and TRBJ1-1; tentatively, D is TRBD1 (6 bases). Germline V CDR1 and CDR2: MDHEN, SYDVKM. Trimming shortened V by 5 bases and J by 0 bases, and 19 bases separated the two germline ends. The CDR3 loop spans 17 amino acids. This chain's CDR3 is CASSQSQGSNLNTEAFF. The DNA for the CDR3 is TGTGCCAGCAGTCAATCACAGGGATCAAACTTGAACACTGAAGCTTTCTTT.

Relative to its sample, this clone is hyperexpanded. The chain joins TRBV11-3 to TRBJ1-2; 8 bases line up with TRBD1. Germline-derived CDR1 and CDR2 are SGHNT and YENEEA. Germline trimming cut 3 bases from V and 7 bases from J; bases unmatched to any gene: 16. This CDR3 has 17 amino acids. The CDR3 protein is CASSLEFLGQGKSGYTF. In DNA form, the CDR3 reads TGTGCCAGCAGCTTGGAATTTTTAGGACAGGGAAAGTCTGGCTACACCTTC.

The count of this clone is one. V is TRBV16 and J is TRBJ1-5, with 9 bases that match TRBD1. This CDR3 spans 17 amino acids. Unmatched junction bases numbered 14, after V lost 4 bases and J lost 7 bases. CDR1 and CDR2 (germline): KGHSY, FQNENV. The CDR3 nucleotides are TGTGCCAGCAGCCTGCGCGGGGCGGGACAGGGATCGCAGCCCCAGCATTTT. Its translation: CASSLRGAGQGSQPQHF.

The rearrangement joins TRBV5-1 to TRBJ1-4, with 8 nucleotides matching TRBD1. In germline, CDR1 is SGHRS, CDR2 YFSETQ. This CDR3 contains 15 residues. With 3 bases clipped from V and 6 bases from J, the junction kept 7 bases outside the gene matches. CDR3 sequence reads: CASSWDGQGYEKLFF. The CDR3 nucleotides are TGCGCCAGCAGCTGGGACGGACAGGGCTATGAAAAACTGTTTTTT.

The rearrangement uses TRBV7-5 and TRBJ1-1; the table's TRBD1 call for D was not verified on the DNA. TRBV7-5 is a known pseudogene. This CDR3 spans 16 amino acids. CDR3 protein: CASSHRTGTMNTEAFF. CDR3 in DNA: TGTGCCAGCAGCCACCGGACAGGAACTATGAACACTGAAGCTTTCTTT.

The chain carries TRBV19 and TRBJ1-6, with TRBD1 matching 7 bases. Germline V gene data show CDR1 as LNHDA and CDR2 as SQIVND (reference sequence). The CDR3 has 16 amino acids. V dropped 6 bases and J dropped 10; count of bases not matched to a gene: 15. The CDR3 here is CASSFRRGGSGSPLHF. The CDR3 DNA reads TGTGCCAGTAGCTTCCGGAGAGGGGGCTCTGGATCACCCCTCCACTTT.

The chain couples TRBV15 to TRBJ2-2; possibly TRBD1 or TRBD2 for D (5 bases each). This CDR3 spans 16 amino acids. Germline V gives CDR1 LNHNV, CDR2 YYDKDF (reference sequence). Between the trimmed V and J ends, which lost 10 bases and 3 bases, there was a span of 21 bases. The CDR3: CASSLLRDGYTGELFF. In DNA, the CDR3 is TGTGCCAGCTCCCTCCTCCGGGACGGCTACACCGGGGAGCTGTTTTTT.

The V call is TRBV18, the J call TRBJ1-1; D is unresolved. Germline loops: CDR1 KGHSH, CDR2 LQKENI. V lost 1 base and J 5 bases, leaving 11 bases between the germline ends. The CDR3 contains 14 residues. The CDR3 loop is CASSPLGLGTEAFF. The DNA of the CDR3 is TGTGCCAGCTCACCACTCGGGTTAGGGACTGAAGCTTTCTTT.

This chain links TRBV11-3 with TRBJ1-5; TRBD1 might be the D (5 bases). The CDR3 has 15 residues. The germline V gene encodes CDR1 SGHNT and CDR2 YENEEA. V was cut by 5 bases and J by 1 base, with 12 bases left in between. CDR3 coding DNA: TGTGCCAGCAGCCCGACTAAGGGGAGCAATCAGCCCCAGCATTTT. Its protein product is CASSPTKGSNQPQHF.

This chain connects TRBV6-7 to TRBJ2-5; 13 bases are shared with TRBD2. TRBV6-7 is given ORF status, its function remaining uncertain. This CDR3 comprises 19 residues. J lost 0 bases, V lost 4 bases, and 11 bases had no gene match. CDR3 DNA sequence: TGTGCCAGCAGTTTCCTAACTCAGGGGACTAGCGGGGACCAAGAGACCCAGTACTTC. This codes for CASSFLTQGTSGDQETQYF.

This chain connects TRBV7-2 to TRBJ1-4; D is unresolved. CDR1 is SGHTA, CDR2 FQGNSA, per germline. V was trimmed by 3 bases and J by 11 bases, leaving 13 bases between them. The CDR3 spans 13 residues. The CDR3, as DNA: TGTGCCAGCAGCTTTCGCCCCAACGGCAAACTGTTTTTT. It translates to CASSFRPNGKLFF. The full variable domain, rest sourced from reference TRBV7-2 and TRBJ1-4, is GAGVSQSPSNKVTEKGKDVELRCDPISGHTALYWYRQSLGQGLEFLIYFQGNSAPDKSGLPSDRFSAERTGGSVSTLTIQRTQQEDSAVYLCASSFRPNGKLFFGSGTQLSVL.

This clone occurred once. The chain joins TRBV9 to TRBJ1-5; the match to TRBD1 covers 8 bases. The CDR3 consists of 15 residues. The junction had 9 bases not matched to a gene; V was cut back by 5 bases and J by 5 bases. Germline V gene lookup returns CDR1 SGDLS and CDR2 YYNGEE. The CDR3 protein is CASSESAGGYQPQHF. CDR3 DNA sequence: TGTGCCAGCAGTGAATCGGCAGGGGGCTATCAGCCCCAGCATTTT.

The table lists this clone with a few counts. V usage is TRBV6-8 and J usage is TRBJ1-4; 9 nucleotides line up with TRBD1. The CDR3 consists of 15 residues. With V trimmed by 6 bases and J by 5 bases, 7 bases remained unmatched. In germline, CDR1 is MNHGY, CDR2 SAAAGT. The CDR3 DNA reads as TGTGCCAGCAGGGGGACCGGGACAGGGAATGAAAAACTGTTTTTT. Residues: CASRGTGTGNEKLFF.

This chain links TRBV6-8 with TRBJ1-5; D ambiguous. V lost 0 bases and J 6 bases, leaving 6 bases between the germline ends. This CDR3 spans 13 amino acids. Germline loops: CDR1 MNHGY, CDR2 SAAAGT. In DNA form, the CDR3 reads TGTGCCAGCAGTTACTCGAAGGGTCAGCCCCAGCATTTT. Translated, it gives CASSYSKGQPQHF.